The 10 T cell receptor beta chains presented below share a single source sample, sequenced in a study of cytomegalovirus exposure and HLA in healthy donors (dated by TCRdb to about 2017). The library was made by the immunoSEQ multiplex PCR assay. For the multiplex PCR, a mixture combining 60 forward primers for TCR Vbeta segments and 13 reverse primers for TCR Jbeta segments was used. Sourced from immuneACCESS, this table was stored by TCRdb with only in-frame sequences that have V and J called. A share of the clones is absent; for the studies checked, an unresolved V gene accounts for under half, and the remainder has no known explanation. The table for this sample lists 130,000 or so clones. The ten biggest clones cover 1.5% to 1.7% of the sample. Material for sequencing was PBMCs. The origin of the receptors is a woman between 35 and 50 years old in good health and CMV-seronegative.

The chain has TRBV6-5 and TRBJ1-3, with 9 nucleotides matching TRBD1. This CDR3 has 16 amino acids. From germline, CDR1 is MNHEY and CDR2 SVGAGI. The trim removed 0 bases at V and 2 bases at J, leaving 2 bases unmatched. The CDR3 loop reads CASSYSGTGTGNTIYF. In nucleotides, the CDR3 is TGTGCCAGCAGTTACTCCGGGACAGGGACTGGAAACACCATATATTTT.

V and J are TRBV5-1 and TRBJ2-7; 10 positions agree with TRBD2. The CDR3 is 15 residues long. Germline V lookup: CDR1 SGHRS, CDR2 YFSETQ. V was clipped by 0 bases and J by 8 bases; unmatched bases: 8. The CDR3: CASSLESGGGPKQYF. CDR3 nucleotides: TGCGCCAGCAGCTTGGAGAGCGGGGGGGGTCCGAAGCAGTACTTC. Drawing the rest from reference TRBV5-1 and TRBJ2-7, the complete variable domain is KAGVTQTPRYLIKTRGQQVTLSCSPISGHRSVSWYQQTPGQGLQFLFEYFSETQRNKGNFPGRFSGRQFSNSRSEMNVSTLELGDSALYLCASSLESGGGPKQYFGPGTRLTVT.

The V gene is TRBV5-1, the J gene TRBJ2-7; tentative D call: TRBD1 (6 bases). Trimming shortened V by 4 bases and J by 3 bases, and 14 bases separated the two germline ends. The V gene's germline CDR1 is SGHRS and CDR2 YFSETQ. CDR3 length: 14 amino acids. The CDR3 reads CASSHRDKHYEQYV. DNA for the CDR3: TGCGCCAGCAGCCACCGGGACAAGCACTACGAGCAGTACGTC.

V and J are TRBV5-5 and TRBJ2-5; D is possibly TRBD2 (7 bases). CDR1 is SGHKS and CDR2 is YYEKEE in the germline V gene (reference sequence). The CDR3 totals 15 residues. The ends were cut back, 3 bases at V and 4 bases at J, with 16 bases in the middle. CDR3 coding DNA: TGTGCCAGCAGCTCCGGATACAGGGAGGGAGAGACCCAGTACTTC. Protein: CASSSGYREGETQYF.

This sequence joins TRBV6-1 and TRBJ2-2; 13 positions match TRBD2. With V trimmed by 4 bases and J by 4 bases, 3 bases remained unmatched. Germline CDR1 MNHNS, CDR2 SASEGT. CDR3 length equals 16 residues. The CDR3 is CASSAGLAGVTGELFF. DNA for the CDR3: TGTGCCAGCAGTGCCGGACTAGCGGGGGTCACCGGGGAGCTGTTTTTT.

This sequence joins TRBV18 and TRBJ2-7; maybe TRBD1 (5 bases). The CDR3 length is 15 residues. Trimming took off 6 bases at V and 2 bases at J, with 17 bases between the two ends. The V gene's germline CDR1 is KGHSH and CDR2 LQKENI. CDR3 nucleotide sequence: TGTGCCAGCTCCCTCGCGGAAGGGGCCGCCTACGAGCAGTACGTC. Its protein product is CASSLAEGAAYEQYV.

The rearrangement links TRBV7-2 to TRBJ2-3; no reliable D call. Germline V CDR1 and CDR2: SGHTA, FQGNSA. V shed 5 bases and J shed 4 bases, with 7 bases lying between them. The CDR3 contains 12 residues. The CDR3 region has the DNA TGTGCCAGCAGCACTAATGCAGATACGCAGTATTTT. Its protein product is CASSTNADTQYF.

CDR3: CASSPGGGSPLHF. The DNA for the CDR3 is TGTGCCAGCAGCCCCGGGGGGGGTTCACCCCTCCACTTT. This rearrangement joins TRBV7-2 to TRBJ1-6, with a possible D match to TRBD1 (5 bases). Germline V gene lookup returns CDR1 SGHTA and CDR2 FQGNSA. With 5 bases removed from V and 9 bases from J, the gap between germline ends came to 11 bases. CDR3 length: 13 amino acids.

The chain employs TRBV5-1 and TRBJ1-2; D call uncertain. Trimming left V 3 bases short and J 6 bases short, with 15 bases between. From germline, CDR1 is SGHRS and CDR2 YFSETQ. The CDR3 is 14 residues long. The CDR3: CASSSTIYRDGYTF. In nucleotides, the CDR3 is TGCGCCAGCAGCTCAACCATCTACAGAGATGGCTACACCTTC. Complete variable domain (other parts from reference TRBV5-1 and TRBJ1-2): KAGVTQTPRYLIKTRGQQVTLSCSPISGHRSVSWYQQTPGQGLQFLFEYFSETQRNKGNFPGRFSGRQFSNSRSEMNVSTLELGDSALYLCASSSTIYRDGYTFGSGTRLTVV.

This rearrangement joins TRBV6-5 to TRBJ2-3; D may be TRBD2 (7 bases). CDR1 and CDR2 from the germline V gene are MNHEY and SVGAGI. Trimming pared 6 bases from V and 4 bases from J, leaving 14 bases between. This CDR3 has 14 amino acids. The CDR3 nucleotides are TGTGCCAGCAGCCTAAGGGGGGGATCAGATACGCAGTATTTT. Its protein product is CASSLRGGSDTQYF.